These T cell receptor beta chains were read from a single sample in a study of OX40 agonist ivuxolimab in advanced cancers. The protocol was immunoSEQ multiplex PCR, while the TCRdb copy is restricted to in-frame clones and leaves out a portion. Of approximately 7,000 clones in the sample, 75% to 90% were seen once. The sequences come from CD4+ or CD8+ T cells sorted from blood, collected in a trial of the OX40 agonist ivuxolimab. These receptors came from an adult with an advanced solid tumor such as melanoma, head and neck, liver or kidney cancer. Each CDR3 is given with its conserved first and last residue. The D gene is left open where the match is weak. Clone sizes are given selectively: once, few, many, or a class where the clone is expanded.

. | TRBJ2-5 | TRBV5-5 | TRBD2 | TGTGCCAGCAGCTTGGCTAGCGGGGGACAAGAGACCCAGTACTTC | CASSLASGGQETQYF
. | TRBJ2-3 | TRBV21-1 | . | TGTGCCAAGGGCCCCGGGGCAGATACGCAGTATTTT | CAKGPGADTQYF
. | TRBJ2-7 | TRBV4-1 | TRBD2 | TGCGCCAGCAGCCAAGGCCGAGCGGGGGGTTACGAGCAGTACTTC | CASSQGRAGGYEQYF
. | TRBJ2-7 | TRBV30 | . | TGTGCCTGGACGACTCCCTACGAGCAGTACTTC | CAWTTPYEQYF
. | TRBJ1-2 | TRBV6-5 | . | TGTGCCAGCAGTTACTCCGCCGGATTGGACATGGGCTACACCTTC | CASSYSAGLDMGYTF
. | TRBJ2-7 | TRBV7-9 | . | TGTGCCAGCTCCCCCGCGGCTAACTACGAGCAGTACTTC | CASSPAANYEQYF
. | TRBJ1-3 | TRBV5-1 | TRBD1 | TGCGCCAGCAGCCCAACCCCACAGGGGGACACTGGAAACACCATATATTTT | CASSPTPQGDTGNTIYF
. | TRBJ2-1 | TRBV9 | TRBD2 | TGTGCCAGCAGCGGTAGCGGGGGGGCGTCCAATGAGCAGTTCTTC | CASSGSGGASNEQFF
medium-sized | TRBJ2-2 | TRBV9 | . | TGTGCCAGCAGCGTAGGCCTAGGGACCGGGGAGCTGTTTTTT | CASSVGLGTGELFF
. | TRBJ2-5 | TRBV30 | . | TGTGCCTGGAGTCCCAAAACCCTCAGGGGATCTTTAGAGACCCAGTACTTC | CAWSPKTLRGSLETQYF
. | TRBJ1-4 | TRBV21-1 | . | TGTGCCAGCAGCAACCCTACGGACAGGGGGAATGAAAAACTGTTTTTT | CASSNPTDRGNEKLFF
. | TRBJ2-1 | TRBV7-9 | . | TGTGCCAGCAGCTTAGTCTATAGCTCCTACAATGAGCAGTTCTTC | CASSLVYSSYNEQFF
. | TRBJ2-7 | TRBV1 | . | TGCACCAGCAGCCAAGAGTGGAGGGGACTCTCCTACGAGCAGTACTTC | CTSSQEWRGLSYEQYF
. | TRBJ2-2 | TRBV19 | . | TGTGCCAGTAGTAGGGCCGGGGAGCTGTTTTTT | CASSRAGELFF
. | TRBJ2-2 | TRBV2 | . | TGTGCCAGCAGTGGGTACGGGGGCACCGGGGAGCTGTTTTTT | CASSGYGGTGELFF
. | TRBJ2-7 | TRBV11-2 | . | TGTGCCAGCAGCTTAGCTCACTCCCTCGGCGAGCAGTACTTC | CASSLAHSLGEQYF
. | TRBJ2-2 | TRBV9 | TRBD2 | TGTGCCAGCAGCGTAGCGCCTGGACTAGCGGGGGCCGATCCGAACACCGGGGAGCTGTTTTTT | CASSVAPGLAGADPNTGELFF
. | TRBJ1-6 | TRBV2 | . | TGTGCCAGCAGTGATAAGGTCCAGGGGAATTCACCCCTCCACTTT | CASSDKVQGNSPLHF
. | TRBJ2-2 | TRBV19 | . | TGTGCCAGTGCCTTGGCGACCGGGGAGCTGTTTTTT | CASALATGELFF
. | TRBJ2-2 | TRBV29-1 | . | TGCAGCGGGAAGTCCCTCACCGGGGAGCTGTTTTTT | CSGKSLTGELFF
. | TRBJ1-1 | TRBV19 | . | TGTGCCAGTAGTATAGCCCCGGGGAATCGGGACACTGAAGCTTTCTTT | CASSIAPGNRDTEAFF
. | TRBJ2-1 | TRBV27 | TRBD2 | TGTGCCAGCAGTTTGGGGAGGGGTAACCAGCAGTTCTTC | CASSLGRGNQQFF
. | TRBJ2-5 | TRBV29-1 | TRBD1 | TGCAGCGTAGGGGACAGGGGGCCTGGAGAGACCCAGTACTTC | CSVGDRGPGETQYF
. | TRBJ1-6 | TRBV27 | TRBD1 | TGTGCCAGCCGCCCCGGTGAGGGGGCAGTATATAATTCACCCCTCCACTTT | CASRPGEGAVYNSPLHF
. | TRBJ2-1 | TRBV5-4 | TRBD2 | TGTGCCAGCAGCCCCGGGACTAGCCCCTTTCGGGATGAGCAGTTCTTC | CASSPGTSPFRDEQFF
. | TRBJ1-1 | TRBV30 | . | TGTGCCTGGAGCAAATCCGGGCCCCCAGAGACTGAAGCTTTCTTT | CAWSKSGPPETEAFF
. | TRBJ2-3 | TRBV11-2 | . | TGTGCCAGCAGCTTCGAGGGAGTCGAGGCAGATACGCAGTATTTT | CASSFEGVEADTQYF
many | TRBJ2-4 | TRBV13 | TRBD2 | TGTGCCAGCAGCGCCGGACTAGCGGGGGGGTTAGCCAAAAACATTCAGTACTTC | CASSAGLAGGLAKNIQYF
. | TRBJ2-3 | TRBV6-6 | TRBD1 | TGTGCCAGCAGTCCCAAGGGGGCCACGGATACGCAGTATTTT | CASSPKGATDTQYF
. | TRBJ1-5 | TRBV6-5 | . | TGTGCCAGCAGTTCCGAACCCTATTATAGCAATCAGCCCCAGCATTTT | CASSSEPYYSNQPQHF